These 17 T cell receptor beta chains came from one sample sequenced in a study of tumor-infiltrating lymphocytes in primary liver carcinoma. Blood RNA came from unsorted whole blood; germline DNA was also extracted. A primer matching the constant region was used to make TCR beta cDNA from 500 to 600 ng of total RNA. Slightly modified ARM-PCR, run as three nested multiplex PCR rounds, produced the TCR beta libraries. PCR rounds one and two used TRBV1-TRBV30 forward primers with a C-beta reverse primer for 10 cycles each. TCRdb analysed the multiplex PCR reads with MiXCR anew, one entry per CDR3 protein. This table holds some 320,000 distinct CDR3 sequences, 65% found once. The sample comprised peripheral blood. Receptor source: a man aged 35-49 years with primary liver carcinoma and hepatitis B virus infection.

The chain is built from TRBV28 and TRBJ1-1; the D is unclear. CDR3 length equals 12 residues. CDR1 and CDR2 (germline): MDHEN, SYDVKM. Trimming cost V 2 bases and J 13 bases, with 14 bases left between them. CDR3 region: CASSLGTPGVFF. In nucleotides, the CDR3 is TGTGCCAGCAGTTTAGGCACCCCAGGAGTTTTCTTT.

This sequence joins TRBV11-2 and TRBJ2-7; D possibly corresponds to TRBD2 (5 bases). The V and J ends lost 5 bases and 5 bases respectively, with 22 bases between them. Germline-derived CDR1 and CDR2 are SGHAT and FQNNGV. CDR3 length equals 16 residues. The CDR3 sequence: CASSPRVSGRPNEQYF. The CDR3 DNA is TGTGCCAGCAGCCCACGTGTTAGTGGGAGACCCAACGAGCAGTACTTC.

The rearrangement uses TRBV28 and TRBJ1-1, with D unresolved. CDR1 MDHEN and CDR2 SYDVKM come from the germline V gene. This CDR3 has 12 amino acids. The V end lost 8 bases, the J end lost 5 bases, and 12 bases lay between the germline ends. Here the CDR3 DNA reads TGTGCCAGCGAGAGTCGACTGACTGAAGCTTTCTTT. Its protein is CASESRLTEAFF.

This clonotype has a count of ten or more. CDR3 region: CASSLRWASASTDTQYF. The CDR3 DNA is TGTGCCAGCAGCTTAAGATGGGCTAGCGCTAGCACAGATACGCAGTATTTT. This chain joins TRBV11-1 and TRBJ2-3; tentatively, D is TRBD2 (6 bases). The V gene lost 2 bases and the J gene lost 0 bases, with 15 bases spanning the gap. CDR3 length equals 17 residues. The germline CDR1 and CDR2 sequences are SGHAT and FQDESV (reference sequence).

In regard to this clonotype: A much larger clone differs by one base, so this may be a read error. Here the CDR3 reads CASNEGSGLLKNIQNF. The CDR3, as DNA: TGTGCCAGCAATGAGGGGTCCGGACTGCTGAAAAACATTCAGAACTTC. The V call is TRBV12-3 or TRBV12-4, the J call TRBJ2-4; D may correspond to TRBD1 or TRBD2 (5 bases each). The CDR3 extends over 16 amino acids.

A note on this clonotype: Being one base from a much bigger clone, this may be a read error. V and J are TRBV12-3 or TRBV12-4 and TRBJ2-5, with 12 bases identical to TRBD2. The CDR3 consists of 15 residues. V trimming: 6 bases; J trimming: 5 bases; junction bases outside the gene matches: 7. CDR3 nucleotides: TGTGCCAGCAGACAGACTAGCGGGAGTGAGGAGACCCAGTACTTC. Translation gives CASRQTSGSEETQYF.

This clonotype was recorded many times. The CDR3 sequence: CASRSRDNNQPQHF. CDR3 DNA: TGTGCCAGCAGAAGCCGGGACAACAATCAGCCCCAGCATTTT. The V call is TRBV6-2 or TRBV6-3, the J call TRBJ1-5; TRBD1 might be the D (6 bases). Germline loops: CDR1 MNHEY, CDR2 SVGEGT. V was pared by 6 bases and J by 3 bases, with 12 bases between. The CDR3 runs to 14 residues.

As for this clonotype: Just one base apart from a much larger clone, this may be a read error. V is TRBV29-1 and J is TRBJ2-7; D is ambiguous. CDR1 SQVTM and CDR2 ANQGSEA come from the germline V gene. Deletions cut 4 bases from V and 10 bases from J, with 14 bases between. The CDR3 runs to 11 residues. In DNA form, the CDR3 reads TGCAGCGTTGCGGGCGCCCGCGACCAGTACTTC. Its protein is CSVAGARDQYF.

This clonotype has a count of ten or more. This chain uses TRBV6-2 or TRBV6-3 with TRBJ2-1; 9 positions agree with TRBD2. Germline CDR1 is MNHEY and CDR2 is SVGEGT. Trimming cost V 0 bases and J 6 bases; bases outside gene matches: 6. CDR3 size: 16 residues. The chain's CDR3 is CASSYSSGRVSNEQFF. Here the CDR3 DNA reads TGTGCCAGCAGTTACTCTAGCGGGAGAGTTAGCAATGAGCAGTTCTTC.

The V gene is TRBV19, the J gene TRBJ2-2; D call uncertain. This CDR3 spans 15 amino acids. V was clipped by 6 bases and J by 0 bases, with 11 bases between them. The germline gives CDR1 LNHDA, CDR2 SQIVND (reference sequence). This CDR3 reads CASRFNNANTGELFF. CDR3 nucleotide sequence: TGTGCCAGTAGGTTTAACAACGCGAACACCGGGGAGCTGTTTTTT.

The rearrangement links TRBV5-8 to TRBJ1-5, with 8 bases that match TRBD1. Germline V gene data show CDR1 as SGHTS and CDR2 as YDEGEE. Unmatched junction bases numbered 10, after V lost 5 bases and J lost 6 bases. This CDR3 spans 15 amino acids. The CDR3 loop is CASSRQGNAGQPQHF. The CDR3 bases are TGTGCCAGCAGTAGACAGGGGAACGCCGGTCAGCCCCAGCATTTT.

Worth noting for this clonotype: With a much larger clone just one base away, this may be a read error. J is TRBJ1-2 and V is TRBV6-1, with D uncertain. The CDR3 loop spans 12 amino acids. Germline V gene data show CDR1 as MNHNS and CDR2 as SASEGT. The CDR3 protein is CASSGPKYGYTF. The DNA for the CDR3 is TGTGCCAGCAGCGGGCCTAAATATGGCTACACCTTC.

Turning to this clonotype: This may arise from a read error, as a much more abundant clone is one base away. The V call is TRBV10-3, the J call TRBJ2-3, with TRBD2 matching over 8 bases. Germline CDR1 and CDR2: ENHRY and SYGVKD. The CDR3 extends over 12 amino acids. The J segment lost 5 bases and the V segment lost 10 bases, leaving 5 bases of the junction unmatched. The chain's CDR3 is CATRGGQDTQYF. The CDR3 DNA reads TGTGCCACTCGCGGGGGGCAAGATACGCAGTATTTT.

A word on this clonotype: Being one base from a much bigger clone, this may be a read error. The chain employs TRBV6-1 and TRBJ1-5; TRBD1 might be the D (6 bases). Between the trimmed V and J ends, which lost 4 bases and 4 bases, there was a span of 14 bases. The V gene's germline CDR1 is MNHNS and CDR2 SASEGT. The CDR3 is made up of 15 amino acids. Written as DNA, the CDR3 is TGTGCCAGCAGTGGATACGGGGGGCGGAATCAGCCCCAGCATTTT. Protein product: CASSGYGGRNQPQHF.

Notes on this clonotype: The conserved closing phenylalanine or tryptophan is absent in this CDR3, likely reflecting a read error. The gene calls are TRBV24-1 and TRBJ2-3; 8 bases align to TRBD2. After removal of 3 bases from V and 0 bases from J, the junction contained 13 bases not matched to a gene. Germline assignment: CDR1 KGHDR and CDR2 SFDVKD. This CDR3 comprises 19 residues. The CDR3 DNA reads TGTGCCACCAGTGATCCTGGCTGGGCTAGCGGGCCTAGCACAGATACGCAGTATATT. This sequence encodes CATSDPGWASGPSTDTQYI.

Concerning this clonotype: One junction end does not reproduce the germline sequence, and a read error may be involved. DNA of the CDR3: TGTGCCTGGAGTGAACCCTACAATGAGCAGCTCTTC. It specifies CAWSEPYNEQLF. This rearrangement joins TRBV30 to TRBJ2-1; D is undetermined. This CDR3 is built from 12 residues. Germline V gene lookup returns CDR1 GTSNPN and CDR2 SVGIG (reference sequence).

In regard to this clonotype: This could be a read error, since a much larger clone is one nucleotide away. This sequence joins TRBV6-1 and TRBJ2-5; 7 bases match TRBD2. Gene TRBJ2-1 matches the end of the DNA better, so the J call may be wrong. The germline gives CDR1 MNHNS, CDR2 SASEGT. The CDR3 sequence is 17 residues long. The CDR3 sequence: CASIRRGSGGTYNEQFF. The CDR3, as DNA: TGTGCCAGCATCCGAAGGGGTTCGGGGGGAACCTACAATGAGCAGTTCTTC.